These 26 T cell receptor beta chains came from one sample sequenced in a study of T cell responses to AZD1222 COVID-19 vaccine. Generated by immunoSEQ multiplex PCR, the TCRdb table keeps only in-frame clones and is missing some. The sample has around 150,000 clones, approximately 92% seen once. The sample consisted of peripheral blood, taken 28 days after the second AZD1222 dose. All receptors come from an adult who received the AZD1222 COVID-19 vaccine.

This clone appeared a single time. CDR3 region: CASSSGTSPTDTQYF. The CDR3 DNA is TGTGCCAGCAGCTCCGGGACTAGCCCCACAGATACGCAGTATTTT. The V and J genes are TRBV11-1 and TRBJ2-3; 9 bases are a match to TRBD2. Germline CDR1 and CDR2: SGHAT and FQDESV (reference sequence). This CDR3 region has 15 residues. V shed 4 bases and J 2 bases; nucleotides not matched to a gene: 4.

The V call is TRBV27, the J call TRBJ1-6; a weak D match, TRBD1 (5 bases). The V gene's germline CDR1 is MNHEY and CDR2 SMNVEV (reference sequence). CDR3 length equals 14 residues. V was cut by 3 bases and J by 6 bases, with 9 bases left in between. CDR3 DNA sequence: TGTGCCAGCAGTTTGGTCCAGGGTAATTCACCCCTCCACTTT. Protein product: CASSLVQGNSPLHF.

This chain joins TRBV10-3 and TRBJ1-2; D gene ambiguous. The CDR3 covers 13 residues. With 7 bases removed from V and 2 bases from J, the gap between germline ends came to 11 bases. Germline CDR1 is ENHRY and CDR2 is SYGVKD. The DNA of the CDR3 is TGTGCCATCAACCCGACTTCCAACTATGGCTACACCTTC. Translation: CAINPTSNYGYTF.

The chain has TRBV9 and TRBJ2-2; 7 nucleotides agree with TRBD2. CDR1 is SGDLS, CDR2 YYNGEE, per germline. Trimming cost V 5 bases and J 6 bases; bases outside gene matches: 4. CDR3 length equals 13 residues. The CDR3 coding sequence is TGTGCCAGCAGTCGGGGGGTGGCCGGGGAGCTGTTTTTT. As protein: CASSRGVAGELFF.

The chain uses TRBV28 and TRBJ1-4; D perhaps matches TRBD1 (5 bases). This CDR3 has 15 amino acids. CDR1 is MDHEN and CDR2 is SYDVKM in the germline V gene. V shed 4 bases and J shed 5 bases, with 14 bases lying between them. The CDR3 nucleotides are TGTGCCAGCAGTTCCCGACATAGACAGAATGAAAAACTGTTTTTT. This gives the protein CASSSRHRQNEKLFF.

This sequence joins TRBV7-2 and TRBJ2-5; D is unclear. Germline CDR1 reads SGHTA; CDR2 reads FQGNSA. The V end lost 0 bases, the J end lost 5 bases, and 19 bases lay between the germline ends. The CDR3 runs 17 residues. Here the CDR3 reads CASSLALDGPYFETQYF. As DNA, the CDR3 is TGTGCCAGCAGCTTAGCGCTAGACGGACCCTATTTCGAGACCCAGTACTTC. The complete variable domain, with remaining parts taken from reference TRBV7-2 and TRBJ2-5, reads GAGVSQSPSNKVTEKGKDVELRCDPISGHTALYWYRQSLGQGLEFLIYFQGNSAPDKSGLPSDRFSAERTGGSVSTLTIQRTQQEDSAVYLCASSLALDGPYFETQYFGPGTRLLVL.

This sequence joins TRBV27 and TRBJ1-4; D possibly corresponds to TRBD1 (5 bases). The CDR3 loop spans 16 amino acids. V was cut by 5 bases and J by 3 bases, with 16 bases left in between. Germline V lookup: CDR1 MNHEY, CDR2 SMNVEV (reference sequence). The CDR3 loop reads CASSPLTSGPNEKLFF. For the CDR3, the DNA is TGTGCCAGCAGTCCCTTGACGTCGGGACCTAATGAAAAACTGTTTTTT.

This chain joins TRBV5-1 and TRBJ1-1; unclear D gene. Germline CDR1 and CDR2: SGHRS and YFSETQ. Trimming left V 1 base short and J 0 bases short, with 10 bases between. The CDR3 has 15 amino acids. Written as DNA, the CDR3 is TGCGCCAGCAGCTTGACGTCAGCGATGAACACTGAAGCTTTCTTT. Amino acids: CASSLTSAMNTEAFF.

The V gene is TRBV18, the J gene TRBJ2-1; weak D call: TRBD2 (6 bases). The CDR3 sequence is 16 residues long. The V end was cut by 2 bases, the J end by 0 bases, with 11 bases between. Germline CDR1 and CDR2: KGHSH and LQKENI. The CDR3 spells CASSPYIAASYNEQFF. DNA for the CDR3: TGTGCCAGCTCACCATATATAGCGGCCTCCTACAATGAGCAGTTCTTC.

CDR3 bases: TGCGCCAGCAGCTTGGCCGGTGGGTGGCAGGAGCAGTACTTC. It translates to CASSLAGGWQEQYF. The V call is TRBV5-1, the J call TRBJ2-7; D gene uncertain. V was shortened by 0 bases and J by 7 bases, with 14 bases between the two germline ends. This CDR3 contains 14 residues. Per the germline V gene, CDR1 is SGHRS and CDR2 is YFSETQ.

CDR3 sequence: CASSPGLRTNSPLHF. The CDR3 nucleotides read TGCGCCAGCAGCCCGGGACTCAGGACAAATTCACCCCTCCACTTT. This chain links TRBV5-1 with TRBJ1-6; TRBD1 might be the D (5 bases). The CDR3 covers 15 residues. Germline V gene data show CDR1 as SGHRS and CDR2 as YFSETQ. Trimming took 4 bases from V and 7 from J, leaving 15 bases between them.

J is TRBJ1-5 and V is TRBV28; D unclear. From germline, CDR1 is MDHEN and CDR2 SYDVKM. This CDR3 has 16 amino acids. V was pared by 2 bases and J by 1 base, with 12 bases between. CDR3 loop: CASSLIRGWSNQPQHF. The CDR3 DNA reads TGTGCCAGCAGTTTAATCCGGGGATGGAGCAATCAGCCCCAGCATTTT. Drawing the rest from reference TRBV28 and TRBJ1-5, the complete variable domain is DVKVTQSSRYLVKRTGEKVFLECVQDMDHENMFWYRQDPGLGLRLIYFSYDVKMKEKGDIPEGYSVSREKKERFSLILESASTNQTSMYLCASSLIRGWSNQPQHFGDGTRLSIL.

The V gene is TRBV7-3, the J gene TRBJ2-3; weak D call: TRBD1 (6 bases). V dropped 5 bases and J dropped 4 bases, with 22 bases sitting between them. CDR1 is SGHTA, CDR2 FQGTGA, per germline. The CDR3 consists of 17 residues. CDR3 sequence: CASSVQGDRSQSDTQYF. CDR3 coding DNA: TGTGCCAGCAGCGTACAGGGCGACAGGTCGCAGTCAGATACGCAGTATTTT.

This clone was seen a few times. The CDR3 reads CASSAGFSGNTIYF. The DNA of the CDR3 is TGTGCCAGCAGCGCGGGCTTCTCTGGAAACACCATATATTTT. This chain uses TRBV11-2 with TRBJ1-3; D is unresolved. CDR3 length: 14 residues. CDR1 and CDR2 from the germline V gene are SGHAT and FQNNGV. V gave up 5 bases and J gave up 0 bases, with 8 bases separating them. Full variable domain (remainder filled in from reference TRBV11-2 and TRBJ1-3): EAGVAQSPRYKIIEKRQSVAFWCNPISGHATLYWYQQILGQGPKLLIQFQNNGVVDDSQLPKDRFSAERLKGVDSTLKIQPAKLEDSAVYLCASSAGFSGNTIYFGEGSWLTVV.

This rearrangement joins TRBV15 to TRBJ2-2, with D tentatively TRBD1 (7 bases). Germline values: CDR1 LNHNV, CDR2 YYDKDF (reference sequence). CDR3 length: 15 residues. V was trimmed by 8 bases and J by 2 bases, leaving 15 bases between them. CDR3 DNA sequence: TGTGCCACCCGACTAGGGGGCCCCAACACCGGGGAGCTGTTTTTT. Residues: CATRLGGPNTGELFF. The full variable domain, with the rest looked up from reference TRBV15 and TRBJ2-2, is DAMVIQNPRYQVTQFGKPVTLSCSQTLNHNVMYWYQQKSSQAPKLLFHYYDKDFNNEADTPDNFQSRRPNTSFCFLDIRSPGLGDTAMYLCATRLGGPNTGELFFGEGSRLTVL.

This rearrangement joins TRBV19 to TRBJ2-4, with D possibly being TRBD1 or TRBD2 (6 bases each). The CDR3 has 14 residues. The germline gives CDR1 LNHDA, CDR2 SQIVND (reference sequence). Deletions cut 10 bases from V and 4 bases from J, with 17 bases between. In DNA, the CDR3 is TGTGCCAACTTGACAGGAGGGGGTAAAAACATTCAGTACTTC. It codes for CANLTGGGKNIQYF. Full variable domain (rest looked up from reference TRBV19 and TRBJ2-4): DGGITQSPKYLFRKEGQNVTLSCEQNLNHDAMYWYRQDPGQGLRLIYYSQIVNDFQKGDIAEGYSVSREKKESFPLTVTSAQKNPTAFYLCANLTGGGKNIQYFGAGTRLSVL.

The gene calls are TRBV28 and TRBJ1-2; D is ambiguous. The length of the CDR3 is 12 residues. V gave up 6 bases and J gave up 8 bases, with 13 bases separating them. The germline gives CDR1 MDHEN, CDR2 SYDVKM. The CDR3 protein is CASRMSVEGYTF. The DNA for the CDR3 is TGTGCCAGCAGGATGTCAGTCGAGGGCTACACCTTC.

The chain has TRBV4-1 and TRBJ1-1, with a weak D call TRBD1 (5 bases). V lost 0 bases, J lost 5 bases, and 16 bases lay in between. Germline V gene lookup returns CDR1 MGHRA and CDR2 YSYEKL. The CDR3 covers 16 residues. CDR3 sequence: CASSQDGGRRRTEAFF. In nucleotides, the CDR3 is TGCGCCAGCAGCCAAGATGGGGGACGGAGAAGGACTGAAGCTTTCTTT.

The CDR3 is CASSHKPGLWETQYF. CDR3 nucleotide sequence: TGTGCCAGCAGTCATAAACCGGGACTATGGGAGACCCAGTACTTC. The chain recombines TRBV11-2 with TRBJ2-5; 7 nucleotides line up with TRBD2. Germline V CDR1 and CDR2: SGHAT, FQNNGV. This CDR3 is built from 15 residues. The trim removed 6 bases at V and 5 bases at J, leaving 12 bases unmatched. The whole variable domain, filled in from reference TRBV11-2 and TRBJ2-5, reads EAGVAQSPRYKIIEKRQSVAFWCNPISGHATLYWYQQILGQGPKLLIQFQNNGVVDDSQLPKDRFSAERLKGVDSTLKIQPAKLEDSAVYLCASSHKPGLWETQYFGPGTRLLVL.

The chain recombines TRBV6-5 with TRBJ2-3; 13 nucleotides line up with TRBD2. The CDR3 has 15 amino acids. Looked up from germline, CDR1 is MNHEY and CDR2 is SVGAGI. Trimming cost V 8 bases and J 7 bases; bases outside gene matches: 9. DNA for the CDR3: TGTGCCAGCCAACGGGGGGGACTAGCGGGGAATACGCAGTATTTT. It codes for CASQRGGLAGNTQYF.

The J gene is TRBJ2-1, the V gene TRBV6-5; a possible D gene is TRBD2 (6 bases). Germline CDR1 MNHEY, CDR2 SVGAGI. The V end was cut by 2 bases, the J end by 9 bases, with 11 bases between. This CDR3 has 13 residues. In DNA, the CDR3 is TGTGCCAGCAGTTACCGGTCCGGGGGTGAGCAGTTCTTC. It is translated as CASSYRSGGEQFF.

V and J are TRBV30 and TRBJ2-2; a possible D gene is TRBD1 (6 bases). There are 15 residues in the CDR3. Germline CDR1 GTSNPN, CDR2 SVGIG (reference sequence). Trimming cost V 3 bases and J 3 bases, with 14 bases left between them. The CDR3 bases are TGTGCCTGGAGGAAACAGGGTTTCGACACCGGGGAGCTGTTTTTT. This translates into CAWRKQGFDTGELFF.

The chain employs TRBV19 and TRBJ1-6, with D unclear. The CDR3 has 12 amino acids. Trimming took 5 bases from V and 7 from J, leaving 6 bases between them. CDR1 is LNHDA, CDR2 SQIVND, per germline (reference sequence). CDR3 nucleotides: TGTGCCAGTAGTGGGTCGAATTCACCCCTCCACTTT. It translates to CASSGSNSPLHF. The full variable domain, in which reference TRBV19 and TRBJ1-6 provide the parts outside the CDR3, is DGGITQSPKYLFRKEGQNVTLSCEQNLNHDAMYWYRQDPGQGLRLIYYSQIVNDFQKGDIAEGYSVSREKKESFPLTVTSAQKNPTAFYLCASSGSNSPLHFGNGTRLTVT.

This clone has a single count. This chain connects TRBV27 to TRBJ1-2, with D possibly being TRBD1 (5 bases). V lost 6 bases to trimming and J lost 5 bases, with 13 bases between them. CDR3 length: 13 amino acids. From germline, CDR1 is MNHEY and CDR2 SMNVEV (reference sequence). This chain's CDR3 is CASRGLGGYGYTF. The CDR3 coding sequence is TGTGCCAGCAGGGGGCTGGGGGGATATGGCTACACCTTC.

The chain is built from TRBV6-2 or TRBV6-3 and TRBJ2-2; 8 nucleotides align to TRBD2. With V trimmed by 0 bases and J by 6 bases, 9 bases remained unmatched. The germline CDR1 and CDR2 sequences are MNHEY and SVGEGT. There are 17 residues in the CDR3. The DNA for the CDR3 is TGTGCCAGCAGTTACTCGCCGGGACTAGTTTTATCCGGGGAGCTGTTTTTT. It yields the protein CASSYSPGLVLSGELFF.

J is TRBJ2-2 and V is TRBV5-1; D is uncertain. Germline CDR1 and CDR2: SGHRS and YFSETQ. The CDR3 is 13 amino acids. Trimming removed 0 bases at V and 6 bases at J, with 6 bases between. CDR3 coding DNA: TGCGCCAGCAGCTTGGGGTTTTCCGGGGAGCTGTTTTTT. Amino acid sequence: CASSLGFSGELFF.